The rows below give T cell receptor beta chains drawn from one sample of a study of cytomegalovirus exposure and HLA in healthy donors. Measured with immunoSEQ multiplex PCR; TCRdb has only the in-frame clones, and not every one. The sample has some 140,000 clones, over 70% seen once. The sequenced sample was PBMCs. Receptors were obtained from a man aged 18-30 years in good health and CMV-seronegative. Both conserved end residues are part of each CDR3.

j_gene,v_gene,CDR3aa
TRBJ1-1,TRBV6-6,CASRRTGQPNAEAFF
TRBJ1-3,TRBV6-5,CASSYYRSSGNTIYF
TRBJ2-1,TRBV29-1,CSVVRLAGTSWSYNEQFF
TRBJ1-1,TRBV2,CASSSYTGTQTNTEAFF
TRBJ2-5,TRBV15,CATSRDLYSQETQYF
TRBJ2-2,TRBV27,CASSPRPAAGELFF
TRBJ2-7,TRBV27,CASSFGTGIYEQYF
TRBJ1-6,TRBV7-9,CASNMVGQNNSPLHF
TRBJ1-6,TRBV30,CAWSSLGVDSPLHF
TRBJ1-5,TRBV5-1,CASSLVTGAGQPQHF
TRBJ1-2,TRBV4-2,CASSPEGGQSLIYGYTF
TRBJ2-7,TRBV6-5,CASSVPGLPTYEQYF
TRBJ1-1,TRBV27,CASRLRVRNTEAFF
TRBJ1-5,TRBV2,CASRGGQHSNQPQHF
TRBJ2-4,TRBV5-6,CASRSGGPGNIQYF
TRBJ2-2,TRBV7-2,CASSMGQGRSTGELFF
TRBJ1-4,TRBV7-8,CASSAEQASNEKLFF
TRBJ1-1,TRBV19,CASSLIPGRDTEAFF
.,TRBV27,CASSPGQARSSYEQYF
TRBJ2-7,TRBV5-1,CASSFQGRWPYEQYF
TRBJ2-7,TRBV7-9,CASSLSNSYEQYF
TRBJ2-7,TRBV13,CASSIRQGSSSYEQYF
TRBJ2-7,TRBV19,CASSLYGTGQGEQYF
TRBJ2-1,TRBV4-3,CASSQEAGSTYNEQFF
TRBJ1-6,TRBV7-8,CASSLVSGGQNSPLHF
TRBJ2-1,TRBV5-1,CASSLPPGTGDNEQFF
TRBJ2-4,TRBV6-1,CASSEWRGSTKNIQYF
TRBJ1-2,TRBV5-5,CASSFRAQSYGYTF
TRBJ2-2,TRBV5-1,CASSASTGVAGELFF
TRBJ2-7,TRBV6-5,CASSLGGPYEQYF
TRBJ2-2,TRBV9,CASSVVSEIGGELFF
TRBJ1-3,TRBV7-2,CASSPQLAGGNTIYF
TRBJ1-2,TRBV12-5,CASGYRGVRGIEGYTF
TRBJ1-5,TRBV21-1,CASSTHQGFSPQHF
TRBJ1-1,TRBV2,CASSTPPGTSVEAFF
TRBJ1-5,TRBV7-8,CASSLVFAAHSNQPQHF
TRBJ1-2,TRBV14,CASSQDLGGGTGGYTF
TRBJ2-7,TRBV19,CASSETVSYEQYF
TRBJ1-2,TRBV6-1,CASNGQGEPF
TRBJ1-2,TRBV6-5,CASSSPFEGVYGYTF
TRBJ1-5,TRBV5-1,CASSLGGTGGIQPQHF
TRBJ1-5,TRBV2,CASSEQGGDQPQHF
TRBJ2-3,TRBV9,CASSTGGRGSTDTQYF
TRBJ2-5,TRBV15,CATSGFRQGRRKETQYF
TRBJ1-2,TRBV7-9,CASSLAGGVVYYGYTF
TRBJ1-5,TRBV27,CASSLSGRGQPQHF
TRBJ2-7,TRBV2,CASSAGQAYEQYF
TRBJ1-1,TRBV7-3,CASSLGQSEAFF
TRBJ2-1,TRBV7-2,CASSSRGGTYNEQFF
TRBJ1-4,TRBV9,CASSVAGGTNEKLFF
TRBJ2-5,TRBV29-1,CSVNTPTSVETQYF